A selection of T cell receptor beta chains follows, all from one sample in a study of T-cell reconstitution after alpha-beta-depleted transplantation in children. Via MiXCR, TCRdb re-called the PCR reads, giving one row per CDR3 protein. The table has about 300,000 distinct CDR3 sequences, almost 8% seen once; the top ten hold 9.1%. This material consisted of peripheral blood, taken 360 days after TCRalphabeta/CD19-depleted stem cell transplant. These receptors originate from a female patient aged 2-9 years who had a stem cell transplant for Fanconi anemia, so the T cells may come from the graft donor. Each CDR3 is given with its conserved first and last residue. The order of the fields is V gene, J gene, D gene, clone size, CDR3 protein, CDR3 DNA. A D gene is named only where the DNA matches it firmly. Rows may omit the clone size; those that give it use once, few, many or a size class.

v_call: TRBV5-6; j_call: TRBJ2-7; d_call: NA; clone_size: many; cdr3_aa: CASSLIGSSYEQYF; cdr3_nt: TGTGCCAGCAGCTTGATAGGGAGCTCCTACGAGCAGTACTTC
v_call: TRBV20-1; j_call: TRBJ1-1; d_call: NA; clone_size: NA; cdr3_aa: CSVNINTEAFF; cdr3_nt: TGCAGTGTGAACATAAACACTGAAGCTTTCTTT
v_call: TRBV14; j_call: TRBJ1-1; d_call: NA; clone_size: few; cdr3_aa: CASSQELITEAFF; cdr3_nt: TGTGCCAGCAGCCAAGAACTAATCACTGAAGCTTTCTTT
v_call: TRBV4-1; j_call: TRBJ1-1; d_call: NA; clone_size: NA; cdr3_aa: CASSPNGAEAFF; cdr3_nt: TGCGCCAGCAGCCCGAACGGGGCGGAAGCTTTCTTT
v_call: TRBV6-5; j_call: TRBJ2-1; d_call: NA; clone_size: few; cdr3_aa: CASSYSGIPGVVDEQFF; cdr3_nt: TGTGCCAGCAGTTACTCGGGGATACCCGGCGTGGTGGATGAGCAGTTCTTC
v_call: TRBV29-1; j_call: TRBJ2-1; d_call: TRBD2; clone_size: many; cdr3_aa: CSVEDGGLAVYNEQFF; cdr3_nt: TGCAGCGTTGAAGATGGGGGACTAGCGGTCTACAATGAGCAGTTCTTC
v_call: TRBV29-1; j_call: TRBJ2-1; d_call: TRBD1; clone_size: many; cdr3_aa: CSVYAGTGYNEQFF; cdr3_nt: TGCAGCGTTTACGCCGGGACAGGATACAATGAGCAGTTCTTC
v_call: TRBV7-9; j_call: TRBJ1-1; d_call: NA; clone_size: few; cdr3_aa: CASSRRLEAFF; cdr3_nt: TGTGCCAGCAGCCGGAGGTTAGAAGCTTTCTTT
v_call: TRBV20-1; j_call: TRBJ1-1; d_call: NA; clone_size: few; cdr3_aa: CSAPQTGRTEAFF; cdr3_nt: TGCAGTGCTCCCCAAACAGGGAGAACTGAAGCTTTCTTT
v_call: TRBV15; j_call: TRBJ2-1; d_call: TRBD2; clone_size: few; cdr3_aa: CATSRGLTSYTSYNEQFF; cdr3_nt: TGTGCCACCAGCAGAGGCCTGACTAGCTATACTTCCTACAATGAGCAGTTCTTC
v_call: TRBV6-4; j_call: TRBJ2-3; d_call: NA; clone_size: many; cdr3_aa: CASSAERTDTQYF; cdr3_nt: TGTGCCAGCAGTGCGGAACGCACAGATACGCAGTATTTT
v_call: TRBV28; j_call: TRBJ2-7; d_call: NA; clone_size: many; cdr3_aa: CASSSHAQVSYEQYF; cdr3_nt: TGTGCCAGCAGCTCACACGCCCAGGTGTCCTACGAGCAGTACTTC
v_call: TRBV11-2; j_call: TRBJ2-7; d_call: TRBD1; clone_size: many; cdr3_aa: CASSSFRQGHYEQYF; cdr3_nt: TGTGCCAGCAGTTCATTTAGACAGGGCCACTACGAGCAGTACTTC
v_call: TRBV20-1; j_call: TRBJ2-7; d_call: TRBD1; clone_size: NA; cdr3_aa: CSARDRTGVRYYEQYF; cdr3_nt: TGCAGTGCTAGAGACCGAACAGGGGTTCGATACTACGAGCAGTACTTC
v_call: TRBV5-1; j_call: TRBJ1-3; d_call: NA; clone_size: few; cdr3_aa: CASSEAGTSGGNTIYF; cdr3_nt: TGCGCCAGCAGCGAAGCCGGGACCTCGGGAGGAAACACCATATATTTT
v_call: TRBV5-6; j_call: TRBJ2-7; d_call: NA; clone_size: few; cdr3_aa: CASSLGTVSYEQYF; cdr3_nt: TGTGCCAGCAGCTTGGGGACAGTCTCCTACGAGCAGTACTTC
v_call: TRBV2; j_call: TRBJ2-5; d_call: NA; clone_size: few; cdr3_aa: CASSDFFSSDQETQYF; cdr3_nt: TGTGCCAGCAGTGATTTTTTTTCTAGCGACCAAGAGACCCAGTACTTC